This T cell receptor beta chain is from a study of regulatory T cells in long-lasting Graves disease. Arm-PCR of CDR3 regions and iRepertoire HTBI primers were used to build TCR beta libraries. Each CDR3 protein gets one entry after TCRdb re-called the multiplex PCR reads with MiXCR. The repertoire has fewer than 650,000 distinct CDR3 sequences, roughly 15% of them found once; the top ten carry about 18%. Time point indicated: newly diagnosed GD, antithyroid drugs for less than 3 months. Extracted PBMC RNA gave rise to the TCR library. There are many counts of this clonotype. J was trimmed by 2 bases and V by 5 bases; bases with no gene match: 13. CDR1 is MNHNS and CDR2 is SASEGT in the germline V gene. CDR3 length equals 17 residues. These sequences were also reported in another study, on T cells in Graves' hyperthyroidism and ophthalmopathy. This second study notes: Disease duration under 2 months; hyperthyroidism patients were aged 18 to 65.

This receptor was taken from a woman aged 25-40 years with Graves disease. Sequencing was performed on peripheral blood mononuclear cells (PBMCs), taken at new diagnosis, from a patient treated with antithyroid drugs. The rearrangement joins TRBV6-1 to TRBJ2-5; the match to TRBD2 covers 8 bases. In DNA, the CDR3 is TGTGCCAGCAGTCAAAGGGGTTTGGTAGCGGGGCAAGAGACCCAGTACTTC. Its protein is CASSQRGLVAGQETQYF.